Detailed here is one T cell receptor beta chain. No antigen is known for it. The data derive from a study of neoadjuvant nivolumab and ipilimumab in lung cancer. Study-level background: Patients got nivolumab 3 mg/kg on days 1, 15 and 29; combination added ipilimumab 1 mg/kg day 1. The study's findings and limits: Higher pretherapy blood TCR richness went with higher resected-tumor richness. Compared with tumor-adjacent uninvolved lung, resected tumors showed greater richness and clonality.

Trimming took off 3 bases at V and 5 bases at J, with 13 bases between the two ends. Germline-derived CDR1 and CDR2 are KGHSH and LQKENI. This CDR3 comprises 15 residues. Only in-frame clones appear in the TCRdb table, and some are missing; sequencing was by immunoSEQ multiplex PCR. The data show tens of thousands of clones, with approximately 90% seen just once and approximately 3.7% held by the top ten. Source: blood, taken before neoadjuvant nivolumab, alone or with ipilimumab. The chain is built from TRBV18 and TRBJ2-2; D is ambiguous. The receptor comes from an adult with non-small cell lung cancer. Some clones in this sample may be carry-over from other donors' samples. In DNA form, the CDR3 reads TGTGCCAGCTCACCGGACCTTATTGGAACCGGGGAGCTGTTTTTT. Protein sequence: CASSPDLIGTGELFF.